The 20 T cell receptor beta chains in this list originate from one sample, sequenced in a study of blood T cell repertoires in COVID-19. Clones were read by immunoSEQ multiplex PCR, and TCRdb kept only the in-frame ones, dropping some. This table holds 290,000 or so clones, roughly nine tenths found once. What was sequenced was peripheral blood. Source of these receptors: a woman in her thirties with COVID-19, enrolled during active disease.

The CDR3 loop is CASSPGGQGWSYGYTF. In nucleotides, the CDR3 is TGTGCCAGCAGCCCCGGAGGACAGGGCTGGAGCTATGGCTACACCTTC. The rearrangement joins TRBV5-6 to TRBJ1-2; 8 bases line up with TRBD1. The CDR3 contains 16 residues. The trim removed 4 bases at V and 4 bases at J, leaving 12 bases unmatched. The germline V gene has CDR1 SGHDT and CDR2 YYEEEE.

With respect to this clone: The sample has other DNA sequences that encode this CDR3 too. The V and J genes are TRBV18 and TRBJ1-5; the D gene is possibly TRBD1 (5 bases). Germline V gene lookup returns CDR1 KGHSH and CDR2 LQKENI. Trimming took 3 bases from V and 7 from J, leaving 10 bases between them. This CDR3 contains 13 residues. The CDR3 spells CASSPGGDQPQHF. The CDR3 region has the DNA TGTGCCAGCTCACCGGGGGGGGACCAGCCCCAGCATTTT.

The CDR3 protein is CASSSGTGGTSYNSPLHF. The CDR3 coding sequence is TGTGCCAGCAGCTCGGGGACAGGGGGCACCTCCTATAATTCACCCCTCCACTTT. This sequence joins TRBV5-4 and TRBJ1-6; 12 nucleotides line up with TRBD1. This CDR3 is 18 amino acids long. CDR1 and CDR2 from the germline V gene are SGHNT and YYREEE (reference sequence). Trimming took 3 bases from V and 0 from J; bases not matched to a gene: 4.

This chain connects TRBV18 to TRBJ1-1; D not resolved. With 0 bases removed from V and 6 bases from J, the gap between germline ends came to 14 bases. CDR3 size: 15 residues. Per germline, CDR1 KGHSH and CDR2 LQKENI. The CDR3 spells CASSPPSDFGAEAFF. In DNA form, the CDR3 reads TGTGCCAGCTCACCACCTTCGGACTTCGGCGCTGAAGCTTTCTTT.

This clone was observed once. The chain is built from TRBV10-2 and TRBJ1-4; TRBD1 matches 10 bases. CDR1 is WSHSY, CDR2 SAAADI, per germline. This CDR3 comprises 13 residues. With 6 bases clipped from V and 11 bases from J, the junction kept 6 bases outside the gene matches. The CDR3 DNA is TGCGCCAGCAGAGACAGGGGGCGTCGGAAACTGTTTTTT. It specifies CASRDRGRRKLFF.

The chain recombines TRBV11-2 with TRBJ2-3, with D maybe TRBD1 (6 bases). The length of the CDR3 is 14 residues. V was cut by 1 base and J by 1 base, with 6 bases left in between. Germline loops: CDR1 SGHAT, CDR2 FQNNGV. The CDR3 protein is CASSLGQGTDTQYF. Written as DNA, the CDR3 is TGTGCCAGCAGCTTAGGACAGGGCACAGATACGCAGTATTTT. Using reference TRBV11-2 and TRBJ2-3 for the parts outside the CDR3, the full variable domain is EAGVAQSPRYKIIEKRQSVAFWCNPISGHATLYWYQQILGQGPKLLIQFQNNGVVDDSQLPKDRFSAERLKGVDSTLKIQPAKLEDSAVYLCASSLGQGTDTQYFGPGTRLTVL.

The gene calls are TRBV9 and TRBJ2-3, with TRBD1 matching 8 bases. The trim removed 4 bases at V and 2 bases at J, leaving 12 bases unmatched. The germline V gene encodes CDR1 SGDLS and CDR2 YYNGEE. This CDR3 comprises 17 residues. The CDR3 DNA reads TGTGCCAGCAGCCCCGCCAGGGGGCAATCATACACAGATACGCAGTATTTT. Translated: CASSPARGQSYTDTQYF.

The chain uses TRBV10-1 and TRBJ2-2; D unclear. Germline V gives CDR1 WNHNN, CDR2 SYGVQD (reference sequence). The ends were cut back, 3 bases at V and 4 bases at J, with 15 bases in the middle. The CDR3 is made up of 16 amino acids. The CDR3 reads CASSERGLQSTGELFF. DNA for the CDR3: TGCGCCAGCAGTGAACGTGGCCTCCAAAGCACCGGGGAGCTGTTTTTT.

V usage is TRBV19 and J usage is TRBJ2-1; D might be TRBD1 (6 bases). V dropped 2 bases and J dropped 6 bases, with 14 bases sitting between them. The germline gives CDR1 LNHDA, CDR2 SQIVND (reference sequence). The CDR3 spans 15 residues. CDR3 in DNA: TGTGCCAGTAGTATATCCGGACAGAAGGGCAATGAGCAGTTCTTC. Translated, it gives CASSISGQKGNEQFF.

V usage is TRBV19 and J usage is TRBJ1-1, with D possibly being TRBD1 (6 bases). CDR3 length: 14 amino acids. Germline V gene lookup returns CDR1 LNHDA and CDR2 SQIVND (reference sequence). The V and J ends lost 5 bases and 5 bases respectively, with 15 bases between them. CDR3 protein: CASSPLRQGTEAFF. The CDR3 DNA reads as TGTGCCAGTAGTCCATTAAGGCAGGGGACTGAAGCTTTCTTT.

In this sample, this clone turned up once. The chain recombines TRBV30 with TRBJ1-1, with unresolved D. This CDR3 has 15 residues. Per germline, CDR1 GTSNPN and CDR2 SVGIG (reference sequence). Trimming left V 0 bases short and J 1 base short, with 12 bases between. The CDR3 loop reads CAWSVLPASNTEAFF. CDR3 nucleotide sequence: TGTGCCTGGAGTGTACTTCCAGCGTCGAACACTGAAGCTTTCTTT.

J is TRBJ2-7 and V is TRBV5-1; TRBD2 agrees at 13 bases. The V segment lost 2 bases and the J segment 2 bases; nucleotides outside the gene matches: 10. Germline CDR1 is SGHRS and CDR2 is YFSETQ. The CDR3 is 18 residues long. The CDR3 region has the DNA TGCGCCAGCAGCTTCGAACTAGCGGGAGGGCCATCGCCCTACGAGCAGTACTTC. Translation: CASSFELAGGPSPYEQYF. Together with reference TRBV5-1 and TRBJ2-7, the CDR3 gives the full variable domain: KAGVTQTPRYLIKTRGQQVTLSCSPISGHRSVSWYQQTPGQGLQFLFEYFSETQRNKGNFPGRFSGRQFSNSRSEMNVSTLELGDSALYLCASSFELAGGPSPYEQYFGPGTRLTVT.

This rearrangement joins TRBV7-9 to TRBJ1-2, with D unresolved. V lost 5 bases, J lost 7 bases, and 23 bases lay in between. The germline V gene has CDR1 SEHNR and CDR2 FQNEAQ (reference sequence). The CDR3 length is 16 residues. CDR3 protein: CASSPTLRRAEGGYTF. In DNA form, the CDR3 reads TGTGCCAGCAGCCCCACCCTAAGACGGGCAGAGGGTGGCTACACCTTC. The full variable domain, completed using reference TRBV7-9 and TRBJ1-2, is DTGVSQNPRHKITKRGQNVTFRCDPISEHNRLYWYRQTLGQGPEFLTYFQNEAQLEKSRLLSDRFSAERPKGSFSTLEIQRTEQGDSAMYLCASSPTLRRAEGGYTFGSGTRLTVV.

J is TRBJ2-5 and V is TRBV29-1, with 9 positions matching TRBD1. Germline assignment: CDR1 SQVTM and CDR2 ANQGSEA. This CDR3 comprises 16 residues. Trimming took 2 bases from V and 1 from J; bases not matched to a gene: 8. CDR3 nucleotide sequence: TGCAGCGTTGAATTGTGGGGACAGGGCTCCCAAGAGACCCAGTACTTC. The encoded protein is CSVELWGQGSQETQYF.

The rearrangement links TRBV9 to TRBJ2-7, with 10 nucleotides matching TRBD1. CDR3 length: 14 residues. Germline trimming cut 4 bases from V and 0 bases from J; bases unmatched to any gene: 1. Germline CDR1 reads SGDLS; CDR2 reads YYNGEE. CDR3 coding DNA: TGTGCCAGCAGCCGACAGGGGGCCTCCTACGAGCAGTACTTC. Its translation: CASSRQGASYEQYF.

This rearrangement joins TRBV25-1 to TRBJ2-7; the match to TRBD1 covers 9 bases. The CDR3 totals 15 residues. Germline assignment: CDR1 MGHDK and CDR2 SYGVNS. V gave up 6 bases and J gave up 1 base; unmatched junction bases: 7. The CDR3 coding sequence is TGTGCCAGCAGCGGCTACGGGACAGGGTCCTACGAGCAGTACTTC. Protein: CASSGYGTGSYEQYF.

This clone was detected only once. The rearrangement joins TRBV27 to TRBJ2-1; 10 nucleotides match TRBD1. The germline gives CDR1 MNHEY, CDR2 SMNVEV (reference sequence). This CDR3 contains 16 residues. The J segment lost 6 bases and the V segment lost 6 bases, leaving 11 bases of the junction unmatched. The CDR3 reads CASSSPRDRGLNEQFF. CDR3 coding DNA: TGTGCCAGCAGCTCCCCTCGGGACAGGGGTCTCAATGAGCAGTTCTTC.

Here the CDR3 DNA reads TGTGCCAGTAGTAGCCGTGGACAGGGAGAAAATTCACCCCTCCACTTT. This codes for CASSSRGQGENSPLHF. The J gene is TRBJ1-6, the V gene TRBV19; 8 bases line up with TRBD1. The V gene's germline CDR1 is LNHDA and CDR2 SQIVND (reference sequence). CDR3 length: 16 amino acids. J gave up 7 bases and V 4 bases, and 9 bases lay outside the gene matches. The whole variable domain, filled in from reference TRBV19 and TRBJ1-6, reads DGGITQSPKYLFRKEGQNVTLSCEQNLNHDAMYWYRQDPGQGLRLIYYSQIVNDFQKGDIAEGYSVSREKKESFPLTVTSAQKNPTAFYLCASSSRGQGENSPLHFGNGTRLTVT.

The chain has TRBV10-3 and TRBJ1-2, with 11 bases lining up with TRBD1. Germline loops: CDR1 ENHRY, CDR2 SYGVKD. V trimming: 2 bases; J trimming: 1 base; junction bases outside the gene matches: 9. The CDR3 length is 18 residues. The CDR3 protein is CAISETRTGGSGNYGYTF. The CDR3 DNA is TGTGCCATCAGTGAGACCCGGACAGGGGGCTCGGGTAACTATGGCTACACCTTC.

DNA for the CDR3: TGTGCCAGCAGCCTAAAGACAGCCGCCGAAAAACTGTTTTTT. Amino acids: CASSLKTAAEKLFF. The rearrangement links TRBV7-2 to TRBJ1-4, with D tentatively TRBD1 (5 bases). CDR3 size: 14 residues. V shed 5 bases and J shed 8 bases, with 15 bases lying between them. The germline V gene has CDR1 SGHTA and CDR2 FQGNSA.